The 18 T cell receptor beta chains given below trace back to one sample, sequenced in a study of blood T cell repertoires in COVID-19 (dated by TCRdb to 2018 to 2021). Libraries were built with the immunoSEQ multiplex PCR assay. TCRdb mirrors the immuneACCESS table, restricted to in-frame sequences. Some clones are absent from its copies; in checked studies, under half trace to an unresolved V gene, and the reason for the others is unknown. The sample table lists 250,000 to 300,000 clones, roughly 90% of them with a count of one. Under 3% of the sample is in the top ten clones. Sequencing was carried out using PBMCs or T cells enriched from blood (not recorded which). The receptors come from a middle-aged woman with acute COVID-19.

The CDR3 sequence is CASSSGQGSYTGELFF. Here the CDR3 DNA reads TGCGCCAGCAGCTCGGGACAGGGGTCCTACACCGGGGAGCTGTTTTTT. V gene TRBV5-1 combines with J gene TRBJ2-2; TRBD1 matches 10 bases. The CDR3 loop spans 16 amino acids. Germline V CDR1 and CDR2: SGHRS, YFSETQ. Trimming removed 3 bases from V and 3 bases from J; junction bases left unmatched: 5. The whole variable domain, remainder taken from reference TRBV5-1 and TRBJ2-2, is KAGVTQTPRYLIKTRGQQVTLSCSPISGHRSVSWYQQTPGQGLQFLFEYFSETQRNKGNFPGRFSGRQFSNSRSEMNVSTLELGDSALYLCASSSGQGSYTGELFFGEGSRLTVL.

This clone was seen just once. V gene TRBV2 combines with J gene TRBJ1-2; D is possibly TRBD1 (5 bases). The CDR3 sequence is 13 residues long. Germline CDR1 is SNHLY and CDR2 is FYNNEI. With 4 bases removed from V and 6 bases from J, the gap between germline ends came to 12 bases. The CDR3 sequence: CASSADIHNGYTF. The CDR3 nucleotides read TGTGCCAGCAGTGCGGACATTCATAATGGCTACACCTTC.

The chain uses TRBV11-2 and TRBJ2-3, with 8 bases fitting TRBD2. The CDR3 runs 16 residues. The V and J ends lost 4 bases and 0 bases, in that order; junction bases with no gene match: 6. Germline V lookup: CDR1 SGHAT, CDR2 FQNNGV. The CDR3 here is CASSSGGPRSTDTQYF. The CDR3, as DNA: TGTGCCAGCAGCTCGGGGGGGCCACGGAGCACAGATACGCAGTATTTT.

Only one count was recorded for this clone. The genes are TRBV29-1 and TRBJ2-1, with a possible D match to TRBD1 (6 bases). From germline, CDR1 is SQVTM and CDR2 ANQGSEA. This CDR3 is 12 amino acids long. The V and J ends lost 7 bases and 9 bases respectively, with 16 bases between them. CDR3 DNA: TGCAGCGGGAACAGGGAAAGGGGTGAGCAGTTCTTC. This codes for CSGNRERGEQFF.

The chain recombines TRBV18 with TRBJ1-2; the D gene is possibly TRBD1 (6 bases). Trimming pared 3 bases from V and 8 bases from J, leaving 16 bases between. The CDR3 length is 14 residues. The germline V gene has CDR1 KGHSH and CDR2 LQKENI. The CDR3 DNA is TGTGCCAGCTCACCCGTACAGGGCCACAGGGGCTACACCTTC. Its translation: CASSPVQGHRGYTF.

The chain carries TRBV18 and TRBJ2-5, with D possibly matching TRBD2 (6 bases). V shed 2 bases and J shed 9 bases, with 22 bases lying between them. The germline gives CDR1 KGHSH, CDR2 LQKENI. CDR3 length equals 16 residues. CDR3 sequence: CASSPGGLATDRSQYF. CDR3 in DNA: TGTGCCAGCTCACCAGGAGGGCTAGCGACAGATCGGTCCCAGTACTTC.

The chain links TRBV7-8 to TRBJ2-3; 13 bases are shared with TRBD2. This CDR3 has 18 amino acids. The germline V gene has CDR1 SGHVS and CDR2 FQNEAQ. The V and J ends lost 0 bases and 3 bases, in that order; junction bases with no gene match: 6. The CDR3, as DNA: TGTGCCAGCAGCTTAGCGTTACTAGCGGGAGGGAGAACAGATACGCAGTATTTT. Its translation is CASSLALLAGGRTDTQYF.

This clone was detected a few times. The chain combines TRBV19 with TRBJ2-1; 8 bases fit TRBD2. Trimming at V came to 1 base and at J to 4 bases, leaving 3 bases not matched to a gene. The germline V gene has CDR1 LNHDA and CDR2 SQIVND (reference sequence). This CDR3 contains 15 residues. The DNA of the CDR3 is TGTGCCAGTAGTATAGTTCTAGCGGGTTACAATGAGCAGTTCTTC. Translation gives CASSIVLAGYNEQFF.

CDR3 sequence reads: CASDRGLNTEAFF. The CDR3 bases are TGTGCCTCCGACAGGGGGCTTAACACTGAAGCTTTCTTT. This chain uses TRBV30 with TRBJ1-1, with TRBD1 matching over 10 bases. Looked up from germline, CDR1 is GTSNPN and CDR2 is SVGIG (reference sequence). The CDR3 is 13 amino acids. The trim removed 7 bases at V and 2 bases at J, leaving 4 bases unmatched.

Regarding this clone: Other DNA sequences in the sample encode the same CDR3. The J gene is TRBJ2-3, the V gene TRBV5-1; 10 positions agree with TRBD2. Germline CDR1 reads SGHRS; CDR2 reads YFSETQ. J lost 1 base, V lost 2 bases, and 1 base had no gene match. This CDR3 spans 15 amino acids. The CDR3 DNA reads TGCGCCAGCAGCTTAGGGACTAGCGGCACAGATACGCAGTATTTT. Its translation is CASSLGTSGTDTQYF.

The rearrangement uses TRBV5-1 and TRBJ2-5; 8 bases line up with TRBD1. Germline trimming cut 4 bases from V and 5 bases from J; bases unmatched to any gene: 4. The CDR3 covers 13 residues. Germline-derived CDR1 and CDR2 are SGHRS and YFSETQ. CDR3 amino acids: CASSPGGQETQYF. In DNA, the CDR3 is TGCGCCAGCAGCCCAGGGGGCCAGGAGACCCAGTACTTC.

The CDR3 is CASSASAGFGLFF. The DNA for the CDR3 is TGTGCCAGTAGTGCCAGTGCCGGGTTTGGACTGTTTTTT. The chain uses TRBV19 and TRBJ1-4, with D unresolved. Germline CDR1 LNHDA, CDR2 SQIVND (reference sequence). This CDR3 is built from 13 residues. V dropped 5 bases and J dropped 13 bases, with 17 bases sitting between them.

V gene TRBV5-1 combines with J gene TRBJ1-4; 9 bases align to TRBD1. V shed 1 base and J 3 bases; nucleotides not matched to a gene: 4. Germline V gene sequence: CDR1 SGHRS, CDR2 YFSETQ. This CDR3 region has 16 residues. CDR3 DNA: TGCGCCAGCAGCTTGACAGGGGGCATGGCTAATGAAAAACTGTTTTTT. Translation gives CASSLTGGMANEKLFF. Filled out from reference TRBV5-1 and TRBJ1-4, the complete variable domain reads KAGVTQTPRYLIKTRGQQVTLSCSPISGHRSVSWYQQTPGQGLQFLFEYFSETQRNKGNFPGRFSGRQFSNSRSEMNVSTLELGDSALYLCASSLTGGMANEKLFFGSGTQLSVL.

This chain links TRBV29-1 with TRBJ2-5; weak D call: TRBD1 (6 bases). The V and J ends lost 5 bases and 2 bases respectively, with 9 bases between them. The CDR3 length is 12 residues. CDR1 SQVTM and CDR2 ANQGSEA come from the germline V gene. CDR3 DNA: TGCAGCGTTTACGACAGGCAAGAGACCCAGTACTTC. Its protein is CSVYDRQETQYF. The full variable domain, with the rest looked up from reference TRBV29-1 and TRBJ2-5, is SAVISQKPSRDICQRGTSLTIQCQVDSQVTMMFWYRQQPGQSLTLIATANQGSEATYESGFVIDKFPISRPNLTFSTLTVSNMSPEDSSIYLCSVYDRQETQYFGPGTRLLVL.

The chain uses TRBV7-9 and TRBJ2-5; 12 nucleotides align to TRBD2. CDR1 SEHNR and CDR2 FQNEAQ come from the germline V gene (reference sequence). The V and J ends lost 2 bases and 2 bases, in that order; junction bases with no gene match: 6. The CDR3 extends over 17 amino acids. This CDR3 is CASSLIIGLAGQETQYF. The CDR3 DNA reads TGTGCCAGCAGCTTAATTATCGGACTAGCGGGGCAAGAGACCCAGTACTTC.

This clone occurred once. The rearrangement links TRBV7-8 to TRBJ2-3; D unclear. There are 13 residues in the CDR3. Deletions cut 6 bases from V and 6 bases from J, with 13 bases between. Germline loops: CDR1 SGHVS, CDR2 FQNEAQ. As DNA, the CDR3 is TGTGCCAGCAGTTTTAGCCCTACGGATACGCAGTATTTT. Amino acids: CASSFSPTDTQYF.

This chain connects TRBV4-3 to TRBJ1-2; possibly TRBD1 for D (5 bases). The CDR3 has 17 residues. Germline-derived CDR1 and CDR2 are LGHNA and YSLEER. Trimming shortened V by 0 bases and J by 5 bases, and 19 bases separated the two germline ends. CDR3 nucleotides: TGCGCCAGCAGCCAAGATGAGGTCAGGGAGGTCCCTTATGGCTACACCTTC. It translates to CASSQDEVREVPYGYTF.

The gene calls are TRBV2 and TRBJ2-7; tentatively, D is TRBD2 (6 bases). The V gene lost 3 bases and the J gene lost 6 bases, with 12 bases spanning the gap. Germline CDR1 SNHLY, CDR2 FYNNEI. This CDR3 spans 13 amino acids. CDR3: CASSEGGSPEQYF. The DNA of the CDR3 is TGTGCCAGCAGTGAGGGGGGATCACCCGAGCAGTACTTC.